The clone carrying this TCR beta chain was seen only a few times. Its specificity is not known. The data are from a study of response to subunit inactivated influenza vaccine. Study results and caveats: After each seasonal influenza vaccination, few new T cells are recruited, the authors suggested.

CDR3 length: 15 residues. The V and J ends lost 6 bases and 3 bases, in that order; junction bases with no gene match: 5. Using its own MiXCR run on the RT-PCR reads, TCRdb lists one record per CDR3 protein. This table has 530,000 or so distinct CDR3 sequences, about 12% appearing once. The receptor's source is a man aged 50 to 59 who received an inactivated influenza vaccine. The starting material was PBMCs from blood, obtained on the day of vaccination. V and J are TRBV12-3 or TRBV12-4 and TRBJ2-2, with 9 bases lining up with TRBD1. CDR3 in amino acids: CASRTGTGYTGELFF. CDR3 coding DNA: TGTGCCAGCAGAACCGGGACAGGGTACACCGGGGAGCTGTTTTTT.